These 2 T cell receptor beta chains came from one sample sequenced in a study of blood T cell repertoires in COVID-19 (dated by TCRdb to 2020 to 2021). Library creation used the immunoSEQ multiplex PCR assay. TCRdb carries this immuneACCESS record with in-frame sequences only. Its versions omit some clonotypes, under half of them owing to an unresolved V gene in the studies checked, with the rest unexplained. The sample table shows over 150,000 clones, and around four fifths are seen once. The biggest ten clones account for around a sixth of the sample. The sequenced sample consisted of PBMCs or T cells enriched from blood (not recorded which). Source of these receptors: a woman aged 50 to 65 who had recovered from COVID-19.

This rearrangement joins TRBV7-8 to TRBJ2-7; the match to TRBD1 covers 8 bases. Germline loops: CDR1 SGHVS, CDR2 FQNEAQ. The CDR3 consists of 14 residues. J gave up 4 bases and V 2 bases, and 4 bases lay outside the gene matches. CDR3 region: CASSLRQGIYEQYF. In DNA form, the CDR3 reads TGTGCCAGCAGCTTAAGACAGGGGATTTACGAGCAGTACTTC.

Note on this clone: The sample holds other DNA sequences that translate to the same CDR3. This chain joins TRBV6-5 and TRBJ2-3; perhaps TRBD1 as D (5 bases). Per germline, CDR1 MNHEY and CDR2 SVGAGI. V was trimmed by 5 bases and J by 3 bases, leaving 9 bases between them. This CDR3 is 13 amino acids long. CDR3 amino acids: CASSPPGTDTQYF. In nucleotides, the CDR3 is TGTGCCAGCAGTCCCCCAGGGACAGATACGCAGTATTTT.